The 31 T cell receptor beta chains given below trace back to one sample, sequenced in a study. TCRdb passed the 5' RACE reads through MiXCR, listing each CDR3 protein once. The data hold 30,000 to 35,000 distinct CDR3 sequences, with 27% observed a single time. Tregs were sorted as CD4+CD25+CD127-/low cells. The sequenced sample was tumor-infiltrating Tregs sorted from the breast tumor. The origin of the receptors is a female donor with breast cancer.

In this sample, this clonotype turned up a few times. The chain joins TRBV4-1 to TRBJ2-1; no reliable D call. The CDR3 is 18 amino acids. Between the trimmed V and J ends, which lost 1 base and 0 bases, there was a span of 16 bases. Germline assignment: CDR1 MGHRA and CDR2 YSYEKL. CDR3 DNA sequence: TGCGCCAGCAGCCAAGTATTAGTCATGGCCAGCTCCTACAATGAGCAGTTCTTC. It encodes CASSQVLVMASSYNEQFF.

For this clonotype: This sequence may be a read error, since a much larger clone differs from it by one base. The CDR3 nucleotides read TGTGCCAGCAGTCATCTATTAGGACCAGCTGGCTGCACCTTC. Protein sequence: CASSHLLGPAGCTF. This sequence joins TRBV12-3 or TRBV12-4 and TRBJ1-2; D not resolved. The CDR3 runs 14 residues.

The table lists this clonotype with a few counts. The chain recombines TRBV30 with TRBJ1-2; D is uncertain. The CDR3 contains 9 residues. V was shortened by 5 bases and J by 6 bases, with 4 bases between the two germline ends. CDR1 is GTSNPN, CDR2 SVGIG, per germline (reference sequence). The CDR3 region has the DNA TGTGCCTGGGGGAATGGCTACACCTTC. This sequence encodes CAWGNGYTF.

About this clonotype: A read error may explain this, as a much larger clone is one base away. The CDR3, as DNA: TGCGCCCGCAGCCACAGTTCGACAGGGAGGGAGGGCTACACCTTC. It specifies CARSHSSTGREGYTF. V and J are TRBV4-3 and TRBJ1-2, with 7 bases identical to TRBD1. CDR3 length: 15 amino acids. Germline CDR1 reads LGHNA; CDR2 reads YSLEER.

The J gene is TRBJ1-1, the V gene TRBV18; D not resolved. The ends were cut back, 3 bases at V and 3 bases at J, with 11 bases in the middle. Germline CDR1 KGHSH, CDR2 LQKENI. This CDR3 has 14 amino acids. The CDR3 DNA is TGTGCCAGCTCACCGCCGTTTCGGGACACTGAAGCTTTCTTT. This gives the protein CASSPPFRDTEAFF.

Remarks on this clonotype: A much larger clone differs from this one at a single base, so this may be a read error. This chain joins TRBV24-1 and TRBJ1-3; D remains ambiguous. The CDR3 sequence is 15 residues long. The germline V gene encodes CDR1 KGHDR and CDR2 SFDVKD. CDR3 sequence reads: CTTQDGDVSGNTIYF. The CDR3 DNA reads TGTACCACCCAAGACGGCGATGTCTCTGGAAACACCATATATTTT.

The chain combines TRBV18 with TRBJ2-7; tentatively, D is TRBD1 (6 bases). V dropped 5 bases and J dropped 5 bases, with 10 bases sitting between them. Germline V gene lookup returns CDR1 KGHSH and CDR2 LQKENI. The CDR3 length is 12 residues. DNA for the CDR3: TGTGCCAGCTCAACTTACAGGGACGAGCAGTACTTC. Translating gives CASSTYRDEQYF.

For the CDR3, the DNA is TGTGCCACCAGTGATGGGCAGGTCGGCCGGGATGAGCAGTTCTTC. Protein sequence: CATSDGQVGRDEQFF. The rearrangement joins TRBV24-1 to TRBJ2-1; D remains unclear. Germline lookup yields CDR1 KGHDR and CDR2 SFDVKD. The V end lost 3 bases, the J end lost 8 bases, and 16 bases lay between the germline ends. The CDR3 consists of 15 residues.

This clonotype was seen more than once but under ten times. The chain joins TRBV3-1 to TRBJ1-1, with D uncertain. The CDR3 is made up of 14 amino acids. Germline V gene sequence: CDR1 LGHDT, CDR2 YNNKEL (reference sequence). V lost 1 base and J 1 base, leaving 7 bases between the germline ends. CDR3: CASSQVLRNTEAFF. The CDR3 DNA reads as TGTGCCAGCAGCCAAGTCTTACGGAACACTGAAGCTTTCTTT.

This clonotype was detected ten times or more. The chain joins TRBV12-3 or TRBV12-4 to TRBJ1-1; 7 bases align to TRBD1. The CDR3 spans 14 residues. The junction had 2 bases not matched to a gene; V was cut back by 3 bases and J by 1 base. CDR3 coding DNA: TGTGCCAGCAGTTTTAGGACAGGGAACACTGAAGCTTTCTTT. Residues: CASSFRTGNTEAFF.

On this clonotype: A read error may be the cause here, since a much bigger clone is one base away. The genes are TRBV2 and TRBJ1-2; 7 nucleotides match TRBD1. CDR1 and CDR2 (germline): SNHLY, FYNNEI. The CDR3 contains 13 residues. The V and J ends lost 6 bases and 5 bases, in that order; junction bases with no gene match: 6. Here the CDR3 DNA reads TGTGCCAGCAGGACAGGGCGCGCGTATGGCTACACCTTC. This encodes CASRTGRAYGYTF.

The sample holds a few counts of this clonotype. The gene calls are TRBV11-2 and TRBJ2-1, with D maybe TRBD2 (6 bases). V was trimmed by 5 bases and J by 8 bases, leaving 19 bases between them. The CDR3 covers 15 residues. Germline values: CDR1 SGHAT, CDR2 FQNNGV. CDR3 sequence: CASSRPVTSRDEQFF. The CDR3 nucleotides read TGTGCCAGCAGCCGACCCGTGACTAGTAGGGATGAGCAGTTCTTC.

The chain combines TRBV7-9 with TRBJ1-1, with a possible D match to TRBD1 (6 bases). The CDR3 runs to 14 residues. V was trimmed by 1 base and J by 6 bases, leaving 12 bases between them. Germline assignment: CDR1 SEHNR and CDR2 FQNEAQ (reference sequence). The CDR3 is CASSLEGGRSEAFF. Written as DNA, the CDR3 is TGTGCCAGCAGCTTAGAGGGGGGTCGGTCTGAAGCTTTCTTT.

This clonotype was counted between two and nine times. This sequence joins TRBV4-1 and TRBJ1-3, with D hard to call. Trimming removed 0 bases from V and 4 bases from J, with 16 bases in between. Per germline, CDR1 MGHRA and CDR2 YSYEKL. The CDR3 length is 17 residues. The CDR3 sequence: CASSQEKERTYGNTIYF. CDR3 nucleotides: TGCGCCAGCAGCCAAGAAAAAGAGCGGACCTACGGAAACACCATATATTTT.

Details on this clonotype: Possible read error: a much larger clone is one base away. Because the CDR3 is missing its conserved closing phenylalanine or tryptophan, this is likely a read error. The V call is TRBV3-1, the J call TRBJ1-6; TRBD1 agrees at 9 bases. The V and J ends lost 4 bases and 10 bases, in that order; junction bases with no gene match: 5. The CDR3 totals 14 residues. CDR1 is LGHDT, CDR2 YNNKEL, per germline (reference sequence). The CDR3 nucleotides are TGTGCCAGCAGCCCCGGGACAGGGCGGTCACCCCTCCACATT. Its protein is CASSPGTGRSPLHI.

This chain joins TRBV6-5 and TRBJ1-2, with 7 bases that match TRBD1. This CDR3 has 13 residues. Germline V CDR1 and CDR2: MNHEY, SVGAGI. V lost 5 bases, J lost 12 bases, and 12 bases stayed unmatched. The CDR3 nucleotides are TGTGCCAGCAGTCCCCGGGACAGTCGTATGCACACCTTC. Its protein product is CASSPRDSRMHTF.

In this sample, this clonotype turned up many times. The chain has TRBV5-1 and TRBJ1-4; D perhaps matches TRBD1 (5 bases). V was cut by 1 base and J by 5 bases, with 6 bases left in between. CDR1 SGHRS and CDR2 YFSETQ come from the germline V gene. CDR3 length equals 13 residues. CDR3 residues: CASSLSGNEKLFF. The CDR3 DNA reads TGCGCCAGCAGCTTGTCAGGGAATGAAAAACTGTTTTTT.

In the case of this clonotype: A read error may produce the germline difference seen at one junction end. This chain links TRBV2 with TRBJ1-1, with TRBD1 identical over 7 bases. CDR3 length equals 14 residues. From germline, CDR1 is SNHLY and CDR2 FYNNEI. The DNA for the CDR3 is TGTGCCTGCAGGAATTCAGGGGGTCACACTGAGGCTTTCTTT. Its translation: CACRNSGGHTEAFF.

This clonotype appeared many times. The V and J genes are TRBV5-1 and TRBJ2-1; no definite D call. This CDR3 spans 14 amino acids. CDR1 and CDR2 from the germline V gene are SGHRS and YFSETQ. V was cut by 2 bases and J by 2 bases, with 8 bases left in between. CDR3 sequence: CASSLQKTYNEQFF. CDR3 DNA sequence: TGCGCCAGCAGCTTACAAAAAACCTACAATGAGCAGTTCTTC.

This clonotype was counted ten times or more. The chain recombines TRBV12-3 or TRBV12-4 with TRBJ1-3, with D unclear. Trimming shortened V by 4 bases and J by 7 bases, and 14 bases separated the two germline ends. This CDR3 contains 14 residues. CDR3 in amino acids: CASSSDRGRNTIYF. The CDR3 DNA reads TGTGCCAGCAGTTCTGACCGGGGAAGGAACACCATATATTTT.

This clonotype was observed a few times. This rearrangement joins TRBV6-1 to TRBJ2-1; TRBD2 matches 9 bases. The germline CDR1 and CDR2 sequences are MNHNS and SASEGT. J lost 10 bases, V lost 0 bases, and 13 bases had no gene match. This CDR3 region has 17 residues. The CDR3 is CASSEALSGSPLGEQFF. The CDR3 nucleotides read TGTGCCAGCAGTGAAGCGCTTAGCGGGAGCCCTCTGGGGGAGCAGTTCTTC.

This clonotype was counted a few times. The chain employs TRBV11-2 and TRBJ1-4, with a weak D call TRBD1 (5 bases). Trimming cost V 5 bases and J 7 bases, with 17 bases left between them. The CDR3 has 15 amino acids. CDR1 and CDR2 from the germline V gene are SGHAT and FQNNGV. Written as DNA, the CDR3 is TGTGCCAGCAGCCCCCGTGGGGGGTTTTTTGAAAAACTGTTTTTT. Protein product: CASSPRGGFFEKLFF.

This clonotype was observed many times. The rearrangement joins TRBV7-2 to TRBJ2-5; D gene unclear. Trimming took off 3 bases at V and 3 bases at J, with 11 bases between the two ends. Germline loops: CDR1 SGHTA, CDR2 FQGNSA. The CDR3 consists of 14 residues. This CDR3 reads CASSLGRWKETQYF. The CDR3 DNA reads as TGTGCCAGCAGCTTGGGCAGGTGGAAAGAGACCCAGTACTTC.

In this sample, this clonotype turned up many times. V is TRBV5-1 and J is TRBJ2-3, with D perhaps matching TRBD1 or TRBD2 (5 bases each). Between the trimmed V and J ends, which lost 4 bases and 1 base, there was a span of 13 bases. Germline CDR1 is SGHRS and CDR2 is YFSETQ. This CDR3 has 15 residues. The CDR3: CASSPRVEGTDTQYF. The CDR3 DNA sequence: TGCGCCAGCAGCCCCAGGGTGGAGGGCACAGATACGCAGTATTTT. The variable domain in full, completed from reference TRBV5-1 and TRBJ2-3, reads KAGVTQTPRYLIKTRGQQVTLSCSPISGHRSVSWYQQTPGQGLQFLFEYFSETQRNKGNFPGRFSGRQFSNSRSEMNVSTLELGDSALYLCASSPRVEGTDTQYFGPGTRLTVL.

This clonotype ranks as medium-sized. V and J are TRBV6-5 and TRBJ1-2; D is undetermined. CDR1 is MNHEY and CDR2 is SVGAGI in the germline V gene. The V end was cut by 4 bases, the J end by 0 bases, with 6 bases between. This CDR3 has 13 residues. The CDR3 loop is CASSFTANYGYTF. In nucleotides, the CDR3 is TGTGCCAGCAGTTTTACAGCTAACTATGGCTACACCTTC.

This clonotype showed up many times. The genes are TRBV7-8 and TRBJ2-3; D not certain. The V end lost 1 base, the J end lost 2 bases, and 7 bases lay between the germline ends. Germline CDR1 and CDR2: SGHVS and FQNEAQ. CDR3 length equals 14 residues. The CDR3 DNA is TGTGCCAGCAGCTTAGAGGGCAACACAGATACGCAGTATTTT. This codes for CASSLEGNTDTQYF.

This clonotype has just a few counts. The chain's CDR3 is CASSLSPGGSGNEQFF. CDR3 DNA: TGTGCCAGCAGTTTATCACCGGGAGGGTCTGGGAATGAGCAGTTCTTC. The chain carries TRBV28 and TRBJ2-1; 8 bases line up with TRBD2. V shed 1 base, J shed 7 bases, and the junction held 9 bases outside the gene matches. The CDR3 length is 16 residues. Per germline, CDR1 MDHEN and CDR2 SYDVKM.

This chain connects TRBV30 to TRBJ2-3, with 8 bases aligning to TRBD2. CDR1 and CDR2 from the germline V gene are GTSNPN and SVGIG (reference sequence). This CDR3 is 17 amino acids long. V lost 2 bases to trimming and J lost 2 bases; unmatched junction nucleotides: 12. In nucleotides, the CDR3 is TGTGCCTGGAGTCGACCGGGACTAGTTTCTCTCACAGATACGCAGTATTTT. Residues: CAWSRPGLVSLTDTQYF.

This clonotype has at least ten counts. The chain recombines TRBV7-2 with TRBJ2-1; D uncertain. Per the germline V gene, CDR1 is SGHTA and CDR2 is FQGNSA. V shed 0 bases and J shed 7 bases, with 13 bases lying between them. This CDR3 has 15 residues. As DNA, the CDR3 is TGTGCCAGCAGCTTAGCGGCCCTAAGTGGTAATGAGCAGTTCTTC. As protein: CASSLAALSGNEQFF. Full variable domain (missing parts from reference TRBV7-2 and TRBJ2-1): GAGVSQSPSNKVTEKGKDVELRCDPISGHTALYWYRQSLGQGLEFLIYFQGNSAPDKSGLPSDRFSAERTGGSVSTLTIQRTQQEDSAVYLCASSLAALSGNEQFFGPGTRLTVL.

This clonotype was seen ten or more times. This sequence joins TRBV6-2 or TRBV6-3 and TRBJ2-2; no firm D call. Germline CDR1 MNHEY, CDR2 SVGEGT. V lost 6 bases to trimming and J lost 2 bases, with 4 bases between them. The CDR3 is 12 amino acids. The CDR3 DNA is TGTGCCAGCAGACCTAACACCGGGGAGCTGTTTTTT. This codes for CASRPNTGELFF.

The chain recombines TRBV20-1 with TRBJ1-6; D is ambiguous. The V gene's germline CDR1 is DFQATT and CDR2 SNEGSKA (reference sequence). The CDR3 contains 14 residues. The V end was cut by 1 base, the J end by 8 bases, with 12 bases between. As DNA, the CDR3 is TGCAGTGCTAGAGTACAAGATACGTATTCACCCCTCCACTTT. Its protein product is CSARVQDTYSPLHF.